This T cell receptor beta chain was documented in a study of spatial heterogeneity in lung cancer. Study conclusions and caveats: Relative to follow-up, resection was when ubiquitous expanded tumor TCRs appeared more in blood.

TCRdb reanalysed the 5' RACE reads using MiXCR and keeps one entry per CDR3 protein. The table shows tens of thousands of distinct CDR3 sequences, with about 9.8% occurring only once. The time point is: blood at routine non-recurrence follow-up after resection. Germline-derived CDR1 and CDR2 are MNHEY and SMNVEV (reference sequence). V lost 5 bases, J lost 3 bases, and 10 bases lay in between. The CDR3 covers 14 residues. The sample holds many counts of this clonotype. Its specificity is unknown. This specimen consisted of PBMCs, obtained at follow-up. J is TRBJ2-2 and V is TRBV27, with D possibly TRBD1 on 6 matching bases. The source of this sequence is a male donor with early-stage non-small cell lung cancer. The CDR3 DNA sequence: TGTGCCAGCAGTCTCGACAGGTACACCGGGGAGCTGTTTTTT. Translation gives CASSLDRYTGELFF.